This is a list of T cell receptor beta chains from one sample in a study of OX40 agonist ivuxolimab in advanced cancers. Generated by immunoSEQ multiplex PCR, the TCRdb table keeps only in-frame clones and is missing some. This table has under 45,000 clones, more than 80% appearing once. This material consisted of CD4+ or CD8+ T cells sorted from blood, taken in a trial of the OX40 agonist ivuxolimab. These receptors all come from an adult with an advanced solid tumor such as melanoma, head and neck, liver or kidney cancer. Both conserved end residues are part of each CDR3. Fields, in order: J gene, V gene, D gene, clone size, CDR3 DNA, CDR3 protein. D genes are given only for firm matches. Some rows have no size entry. The others give once, few or many, or a class for an expanded clone.

TRBJ1-5	TRBV18	.	.	TGTGCCAGCTCACCAGGGCTTCAGCAGCCCCAGCATTTT	CASSPGLQQPQHF
TRBJ2-7	TRBV11-2	.	few	TGTGCCAGCAGCCCCTCAGGGTACGAGCAGTACTTC	CASSPSGYEQYF
TRBJ2-3	TRBV28	.	.	TGTGCCAGCAGTTTACCCAGCGGACCCACAGACGCGCAGTATTTT	CASSLPSGPTDAQYF
TRBJ1-5	TRBV4-1	TRBD1	medium-sized	TGCGCCAGCAGCCAACTAACAGGGGCAGGGCAGCCCCAGCATTTT	CASSQLTGAGQPQHF
TRBJ2-5	TRBV6-6	TRBD2	.	TGTGCCAGCAGTTTGGGGGGGTCACAAGAGACCCAGTACTTC	CASSLGGSQETQYF
TRBJ2-3	TRBV11-3	.	.	TGTGCCAGCAGCCCCGGACTTAGCACAGATACGCAGTATTTT	CASSPGLSTDTQYF
TRBJ1-2	TRBV5-1	TRBD1	.	TGCGCCAGCAGCCCAACAGGGGAATCCTATGGCTACACCTTC	CASSPTGESYGYTF
TRBJ1-1	TRBV7-9	TRBD1	once	TGTGCCAGCAGCGACGGGGGACAGGAGAACACTGAAGCTTTCTTT	CASSDGGQENTEAFF
TRBJ1-5	TRBV6-1	.	.	TGTGCCAGCAGTGACACCCCGCCGGCCCAGCATTTT	CASSDTPPAQHF
TRBJ1-3	TRBV9	.	.	TGTGCCAGCAGTCCTGGAGGGCCTGGAAACACCATATATTTT	CASSPGGPGNTIYF
TRBJ2-3	TRBV6-5	TRBD2	few	TGTGCCAGCAGTTATAGCTTAGCGGGAGGGCCGGATACGCAGTATTTT	CASSYSLAGGPDTQYF
TRBJ1-2	TRBV5-6	.	.	TGTGCCAGCAGCCCTGACAGAAGCTATGGCTACACCTTC	CASSPDRSYGYTF
TRBJ2-2	TRBV6-5	.	.	TGTGCCAGCAGTCCCCAGGGACTTGACGCCGGGGAGCTGTTTTTT	CASSPQGLDAGELFF
TRBJ2-5	TRBV7-2	.	.	TGTGCCAGCAGCTTATCCGCAGGATGGGAGACCCAGTACTTC	CASSLSAGWETQYF
TRBJ1-2	TRBV5-1	.	once	TGCGCCAGCAGCCCGGAGGCTAACTATGGCTACACCTTC	CASSPEANYGYTF
TRBJ2-3	TRBV4-1	.	once	TGCGCCAGCAGCCAAATAAGACTAGAGGTGGATACGCAGTATTTT	CASSQIRLEVDTQYF
TRBJ1-4	TRBV4-1	TRBD1	.	TGCGCCAGCAGCCAGACAGACAGGGAGCTCGAAAAACTGTTTTTT	CASSQTDRELEKLFF
TRBJ1-1	TRBV11-3	.	.	TGTGCCAGCAGCTTAGGGGTCCCGAGAAACACTGAAGCTTTCTTT	CASSLGVPRNTEAFF
TRBJ1-1	TRBV19	TRBD1	.	TGTGCCAGTATGGACAGGGTGACTGAAGCTTTCTTT	CASMDRVTEAFF
TRBJ1-2	TRBV7-2	TRBD1	.	TGTGCCAGCAGCCGCCGAGGAGGACAGGGGCCCTATGGCTACACCTTC	CASSRRGGQGPYGYTF
TRBJ1-4	TRBV5-8	.	.	TGTGCCAGCAGCTTGGTGGGGCCAGTATATCAAAAACTGTTTTTT	CASSLVGPVYQKLFF
TRBJ1-2	TRBV5-1	.	few	TGCGCCAGCAGTTCTAGGTCCGAATCCGGCTACACCTTC	CASSSRSESGYTF
TRBJ2-7	TRBV15	.	once	TGTGCCACCAGCAGGTCCGGGACTGCGGACGGGCAGTACTTC	CATSRSGTADGQYF
TRBJ2-1	TRBV18	TRBD1	once	TGTGCCAGCTCCCCTCCTGGTTGGGACAGGGGGCCTCGGGAGCAGTTCTTC	CASSPPGWDRGPREQFF
TRBJ1-2	TRBV2	TRBD1	.	TGTGCCAGCCCCCAGGGGGCGAACTATGGCTACACCTTC	CASPQGANYGYTF
TRBJ1-4	TRBV5-5	TRBD1	.	TGTGCCAGCAGCTTGGAAGGGGACAGGGGCGAAAAACTGTTTTTT	CASSLEGDRGEKLFF
TRBJ2-5	TRBV19	.	.	TGTGCCAGCGGAGGGGGCTGGCAAGAGACCCAGTACTTC	CASGGGWQETQYF
TRBJ2-2	TRBV19	.	.	TGTGCCAGTAGTATATTAGGGTGGAGCACCGGGGAGCTGTTTTTT	CASSILGWSTGELFF
TRBJ1-3	TRBV7-6	TRBD1	.	TGTGCCAGCAGCTACACGACAGGGGATGGAAACACCATATATTTT	CASSYTTGDGNTIYF
TRBJ2-1	TRBV7-3	.	.	TGTGCCAGCAGCGAGAGCTCCTACAATGAGCAGTTCTTC	CASSESSYNEQFF
TRBJ2-7	TRBV19	TRBD2	once	TGTGCCAGTAGTCCCCTTGGAAGCGGGGACGGCGAGCGGCACTACGAGCAGTACTTC	CASSPLGSGDGERHYEQYF
TRBJ1-2	TRBV6-6	.	.	TGTGCCATCAGTGAGTCGAATAACTATGGCTACACCTTC	CAISESNNYGYTF